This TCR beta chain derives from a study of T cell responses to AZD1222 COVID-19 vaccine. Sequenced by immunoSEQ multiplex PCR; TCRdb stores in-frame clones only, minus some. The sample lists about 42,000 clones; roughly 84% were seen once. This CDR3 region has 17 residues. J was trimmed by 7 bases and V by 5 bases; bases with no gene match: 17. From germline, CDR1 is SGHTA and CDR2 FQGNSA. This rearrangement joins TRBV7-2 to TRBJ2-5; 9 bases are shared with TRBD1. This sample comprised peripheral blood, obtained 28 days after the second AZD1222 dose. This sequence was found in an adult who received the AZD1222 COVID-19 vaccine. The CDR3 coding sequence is TGTGCCAGCAGCCAGACCGGGACAGGGCGCCTCCCAAGGACCCAGTACTTC. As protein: CASSQTGTGRLPRTQYF.